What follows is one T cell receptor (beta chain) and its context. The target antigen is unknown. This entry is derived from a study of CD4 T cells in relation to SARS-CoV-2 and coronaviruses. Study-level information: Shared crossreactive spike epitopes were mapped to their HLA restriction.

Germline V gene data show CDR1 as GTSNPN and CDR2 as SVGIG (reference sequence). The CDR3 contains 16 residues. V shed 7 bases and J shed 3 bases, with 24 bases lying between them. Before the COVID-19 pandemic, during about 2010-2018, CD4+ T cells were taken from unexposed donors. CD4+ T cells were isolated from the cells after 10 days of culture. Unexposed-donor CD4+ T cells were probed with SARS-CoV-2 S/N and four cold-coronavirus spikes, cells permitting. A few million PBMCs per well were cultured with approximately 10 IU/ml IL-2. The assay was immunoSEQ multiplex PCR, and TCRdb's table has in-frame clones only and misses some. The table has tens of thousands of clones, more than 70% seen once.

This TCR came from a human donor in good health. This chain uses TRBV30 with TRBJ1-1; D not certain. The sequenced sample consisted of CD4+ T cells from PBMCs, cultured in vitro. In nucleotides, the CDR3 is TGTGCCTCCACGGCGGGAATCGGGGAACCCGACACTGAAGCTTTCTTT. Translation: CASTAGIGEPDTEAFF.